The 30 T cell receptor beta chains given below trace back to one sample, sequenced in a study of cytomegalovirus exposure and HLA in healthy donors. The PCR was carried out with 60 Vbeta primers and 13 Jbeta primers. The repertoire was sequenced with immunoSEQ multiplex PCR; TCRdb's copy has only in-frame clones and lacks some. The sample gives about 140,000 clones, 76% of which show up once; 1.5% to 2% is in the top ten. Sequences were obtained from PBMCs. These receptors originate from a man aged 35 to 55 in good health and CMV-seronegative.

This rearrangement joins TRBV14 to TRBJ2-5; unclear D gene. CDR3 size: 13 residues. Germline V lookup: CDR1 SGHDN, CDR2 FVKESK. Trimming took 4 bases from V and 4 from J, leaving 10 bases between them. The chain's CDR3 is CASSPRPGETQYF. The CDR3 region has the DNA TGTGCCAGCAGCCCCCGGCCGGGAGAGACCCAGTACTTC.

The chain has TRBV7-2 and TRBJ2-1; D is unclear. CDR3 size: 13 residues. Germline V gene sequence: CDR1 SGHTA, CDR2 FQGNSA. V gave up 3 bases and J gave up 5 bases, with 8 bases separating them. The CDR3 region has the DNA TGTGCCAGCAGCTTCAACAGAGACAATGAGCAGTTCTTC. Translating it yields CASSFNRDNEQFF.

The chain has TRBV18 and TRBJ2-5, with D tentatively TRBD1 (5 bases). Germline CDR1 and CDR2: KGHSH and LQKENI. The CDR3 runs 15 residues. V dropped 1 base and J dropped 2 bases, with 11 bases sitting between them. DNA for the CDR3: TGTGCCAGCTCACCACTGAAAGGGGATCAAGAGACCCAGTACTTC. Translation: CASSPLKGDQETQYF.

The chain links TRBV19 to TRBJ2-7, with D possibly being TRBD2 (6 bases). The CDR3 is 14 residues long. V was shortened by 6 bases and J by 1 base, with 13 bases between the two germline ends. Germline V gene data show CDR1 as LNHDA and CDR2 as SQIVND (reference sequence). CDR3 bases: TGTGCCAGTAGATGGAGGGCCGCGTCCTACGAGCAGTACTTC. Protein: CASRWRAASYEQYF. Supplemented by reference TRBV19 and TRBJ2-7, the full variable domain reads DGGITQSPKYLFRKEGQNVTLSCEQNLNHDAMYWYRQDPGQGLRLIYYSQIVNDFQKGDIAEGYSVSREKKESFPLTVTSAQKNPTAFYLCASRWRAASYEQYFGPGTRLTVT.

This clone was seen a single time. V gene TRBV28 combines with J gene TRBJ2-5; possibly TRBD2 for D (6 bases). This CDR3 spans 16 amino acids. V lost 3 bases to trimming and J lost 1 base, with 15 bases between them. Germline CDR1 MDHEN, CDR2 SYDVKM. The CDR3: CASSLLRGARQETQYF. CDR3 coding DNA: TGTGCCAGCAGTTTGCTGCGGGGCGCCCGCCAAGAGACCCAGTACTTC.

The rearrangement uses TRBV28 and TRBJ1-5; TRBD1 matches 11 bases. This CDR3 comprises 15 residues. The germline CDR1 and CDR2 sequences are MDHEN and SYDVKM. With V trimmed by 6 bases and J by 5 bases, 6 bases remained unmatched. CDR3 loop: CASSWGQGGDQPQHF. DNA for the CDR3: TGTGCCAGCAGCTGGGGACAGGGGGGCGATCAGCCCCAGCATTTT.

The chain is built from TRBV11-2 and TRBJ2-1, with 10 bases lining up with TRBD2. The CDR3 is 18 amino acids. The ends lost 0 bases at V and 10 bases at J; junction bases unmatched: 15. Germline V lookup: CDR1 SGHAT, CDR2 FQNNGV. CDR3 sequence: CASSLDRAGLALPQEQFF. For the CDR3, the DNA is TGTGCCAGCAGCTTAGATCGGGCGGGACTAGCGCTTCCCCAAGAGCAGTTCTTC.

The V call is TRBV5-6, the J call TRBJ1-5; no clear D. V dropped 3 bases and J dropped 2 bases, with 12 bases sitting between them. The CDR3 has 15 amino acids. CDR1 is SGHDT, CDR2 YYEEEE, per germline. CDR3 sequence (DNA): TGTGCCAGCAGCTCCCTCAGAGAGGGCAATCAGCCCCAGCATTTT. It encodes CASSSLREGNQPQHF.

V usage is TRBV5-1 and J usage is TRBJ1-2, with unresolved D. This CDR3 spans 15 amino acids. The V end lost 4 bases, the J end lost 10 bases, and 23 bases lay between the germline ends. The germline V gene encodes CDR1 SGHRS and CDR2 YFSETQ. Here the CDR3 DNA reads TGCGCCAGCAGCCCTCCTAATCCAAATTATAATGTCTACACCTTC. Translated: CASSPPNPNYNVYTF.

This chain links TRBV30 with TRBJ2-1, with TRBD2 matching over 10 bases. V was clipped by 0 bases and J by 9 bases; unmatched bases: 5. CDR3 length: 14 amino acids. From germline, CDR1 is GTSNPN and CDR2 SVGIG (reference sequence). CDR3 region: CAWSVGLAESEQFF. DNA for the CDR3: TGTGCCTGGAGTGTAGGACTAGCGGAAAGTGAGCAGTTCTTC. Full variable domain (remainder filled in from reference TRBV30 and TRBJ2-1): SQTIHQWPATLVQPVGSPLSLECTVEGTSNPNLYWYRQAAGRGLQLLFYSVGIGQISSEVPQNLSASRPQDRQFILSSKKLLLSDSGFYLCAWSVGLAESEQFFGPGTRLTVL.

V and J are TRBV18 and TRBJ2-2, with 9 bases aligning to TRBD1. Germline CDR1 is KGHSH and CDR2 is LQKENI. This CDR3 has 18 residues. V lost 2 bases and J lost 5; bases outside the gene matches: 12. For the CDR3, the DNA is TGTGCCAGCTCACCAGGGGGACAGGGAAAGGGTGGGACCGGGGAGCTGTTTTTT. Protein product: CASSPGGQGKGGTGELFF.

The chain links TRBV5-1 to TRBJ2-2, with TRBD2 matching 13 bases. CDR1 is SGHRS, CDR2 YFSETQ, per germline. The CDR3 is 16 residues long. V lost 3 bases, J lost 6 bases, and 5 bases stayed unmatched. CDR3 nucleotides: TGCGCCAGCAGCTGGGGGACTAGCGGGATTCCCGGGGAGCTGTTTTTT. Encoded protein: CASSWGTSGIPGELFF.

The chain links TRBV5-4 to TRBJ2-5; 9 bases line up with TRBD2. The V segment lost 1 base and the J segment 3 bases; nucleotides outside the gene matches: 1. The germline CDR1 and CDR2 sequences are SGHNT and YYREEE (reference sequence). The CDR3 has 14 amino acids. CDR3 DNA sequence: TGTGCCAGCAGCTTGCCTAGCGGGAAAGAGACCCAGTACTTC. As protein: CASSLPSGKETQYF.

The V gene is TRBV4-2, the J gene TRBJ2-5, with D possibly being TRBD1 (6 bases). CDR1 and CDR2 (germline): LGHNA, YNFKEQ. V was cut by 4 bases and J by 2 bases, with 11 bases left in between. The CDR3 runs to 14 residues. In DNA, the CDR3 is TGTGCCAGCAGCCTCGGGACAACTCAAGAGACCCAGTACTTC. Amino acid sequence: CASSLGTTQETQYF.

This chain uses TRBV29-1 with TRBJ2-1; 8 bases agree with TRBD1. After removal of 3 bases from V and 8 bases from J, the junction contained 3 bases not matched to a gene. Per the germline V gene, CDR1 is SQVTM and CDR2 is ANQGSEA. This CDR3 contains 12 residues. CDR3 protein: CSVEAGGYEQFF. The DNA of the CDR3 is TGCAGCGTTGAGGCAGGGGGCTATGAGCAGTTCTTC.

The chain employs TRBV2 and TRBJ2-1; 7 bases match TRBD1. Germline values: CDR1 SNHLY, CDR2 FYNNEI. Trimming took 7 bases from V and 4 from J; bases not matched to a gene: 10. The CDR3 covers 15 residues. CDR3 protein: CASIPFRDSYNEQFF. In nucleotides, the CDR3 is TGTGCCAGCATTCCCTTCCGGGACAGTTACAATGAGCAGTTCTTC.

This chain links TRBV10-2 with TRBJ2-3; D is perhaps TRBD1 (7 bases). The V end was cut by 9 bases, the J end by 3 bases, with 16 bases between. Per germline, CDR1 WSHSY and CDR2 SAAADI. CDR3 length: 14 amino acids. This CDR3 reads CASGGTVGTDTQYF. For the CDR3, the DNA is TGCGCCAGTGGGGGGACAGTAGGGACAGATACGCAGTATTTT.

J is TRBJ2-1 and V is TRBV5-1, with 7 bases aligning to TRBD2. Losses at the gene ends were 5 bases for V and 8 bases for J; bases not matched to a gene: 13. CDR3 length equals 15 residues. From germline, CDR1 is SGHRS and CDR2 YFSETQ. CDR3 DNA: TGCGCCAGCAGGGCGGCGCTAGGAGGGAGGGATGAGCAGTTCTTC. This encodes CASRAALGGRDEQFF.

This rearrangement joins TRBV11-2 to TRBJ2-7, with 7 bases aligning to TRBD1. This CDR3 comprises 16 residues. The germline gives CDR1 SGHAT, CDR2 FQNNGV. The V and J ends lost 1 base and 4 bases, in that order; junction bases with no gene match: 10. In nucleotides, the CDR3 is TGTGCCAGCAGCTTAGTAGGGGGCGCGGTCCCATACGAGCAGTACTTC. It yields the protein CASSLVGGAVPYEQYF.

The rearrangement joins TRBV5-1 to TRBJ2-3, with 8 bases lining up with TRBD1. The CDR3 extends over 17 amino acids. J was trimmed by 1 base and V by 4 bases; bases with no gene match: 11. Germline CDR1 and CDR2: SGHRS and YFSETQ. The CDR3 bases are TGCGCCAGCAGCATTGGTGCCCAGGGGGCCGGCACAGATACGCAGTATTTT. Protein: CASSIGAQGAGTDTQYF. The variable domain in full, completed from reference TRBV5-1 and TRBJ2-3, reads KAGVTQTPRYLIKTRGQQVTLSCSPISGHRSVSWYQQTPGQGLQFLFEYFSETQRNKGNFPGRFSGRQFSNSRSEMNVSTLELGDSALYLCASSIGAQGAGTDTQYFGPGTRLTVL.

The rearrangement uses TRBV6-4 and TRBJ1-3; 7 bases fit TRBD1. CDR1 MRHNA and CDR2 SNTAGT come from the germline V gene. Germline trimming cut 0 bases from V and 0 bases from J; bases unmatched to any gene: 8. This CDR3 spans 18 amino acids. The DNA of the CDR3 is TGTGCCAGCAGTGACTCCACCGAGACAGGGTACTCTGGAAACACCATATATTTT. Protein sequence: CASSDSTETGYSGNTIYF.

CDR3 sequence reads: CASSLVGTVPTTDTQYF. CDR3 in DNA: TGTGCCAGCAGCTTGGTCGGGACAGTGCCCACTACAGATACGCAGTATTTT. The chain couples TRBV7-8 to TRBJ2-3; 7 positions agree with TRBD1. The junction had 12 bases not matched to a gene; V was cut back by 3 bases and J by 3 bases. Germline CDR1 SGHVS, CDR2 FQNEAQ. The CDR3 is 17 residues long.

This chain joins TRBV6-1 and TRBJ1-6; the D gene is possibly TRBD1 (6 bases). Germline V CDR1 and CDR2: MNHNS, SASEGT. Trimming pared 7 bases from V and 11 bases from J, leaving 18 bases between. CDR3 size: 14 residues. CDR3 residues: CASTPGQAVPPLHF. CDR3 nucleotides: TGTGCCAGCACCCCGGGACAAGCGGTTCCACCCCTCCACTTT.

This chain links TRBV18 with TRBJ2-6, with D perhaps matching TRBD1 (6 bases). In germline, CDR1 is KGHSH, CDR2 LQKENI. CDR3 length equals 17 residues. V was cut by 4 bases and J by 0 bases, with 13 bases left in between. As DNA, the CDR3 is TGTGCCAGCTCACGAGACAGGCTGGGCTCTGGGGCCAACGTCCTGACTTTC. Translation gives CASSRDRLGSGANVLTF. Together with reference TRBV18 and TRBJ2-6, the CDR3 gives the full variable domain: NAGVMQNPRHLVRRRGQEARLRCSPMKGHSHVYWYRQLPEEGLKFMVYLQKENIIDESGMPKERFSAEFPKEGPSILRIQQVVRGDSAAYFCASSRDRLGSGANVLTFGAGSRLTVL.

This clone has a handful of counts. The rearrangement uses TRBV9 and TRBJ2-7, with 8 positions matching TRBD2. This CDR3 comprises 16 residues. The V gene end was trimmed by 0 bases and the J gene end by 0 bases; junction bases not matched to a gene: 5. CDR1 and CDR2 (germline): SGDLS, YYNGEE. The CDR3 DNA sequence: TGTGCCAGCAGCGTAGACGGGGGGGCTGACTCCTACGAGCAGTACTTC. Its protein product is CASSVDGGADSYEQYF.

The count of this clone is one. V gene TRBV27 combines with J gene TRBJ2-7; D is unclear. Germline CDR1 is MNHEY and CDR2 is SMNVEV (reference sequence). V lost 5 bases and J lost 0, with 11 bases in between. The CDR3 totals 14 residues. Written as DNA, the CDR3 is TGTGCCAGCAGTGGCGACCGGAGCTCCTACGAGCAGTACTTC. It is translated as CASSGDRSSYEQYF.

The rearrangement links TRBV5-1 to TRBJ2-5; D perhaps matches TRBD1 (6 bases). The germline CDR1 and CDR2 sequences are SGHRS and YFSETQ. The V end was cut by 1 base, the J end by 0 bases, with 7 bases between. The CDR3 length is 14 residues. This chain's CDR3 is CASSLTGNQETQYF. The CDR3 DNA reads TGCGCCAGCAGCTTGACAGGGAACCAAGAGACCCAGTACTTC.

There are a few counts of this clone. V and J are TRBV4-2 and TRBJ1-3; D call uncertain. The CDR3 sequence is 16 residues long. The germline gives CDR1 LGHNA, CDR2 YNFKEQ. Trimming pared 0 bases from V and 0 bases from J, leaving 9 bases between. CDR3: CASSQDGQVSGNTIYF. CDR3 coding DNA: TGTGCCAGCAGCCAAGATGGGCAGGTCTCTGGAAACACCATATATTTT.

This clone has just a few counts. The rearrangement joins TRBV5-6 to TRBJ2-5, with TRBD2 as a possible D gene (5 bases). Germline CDR1 is SGHDT and CDR2 is YYEEEE. There are 14 residues in the CDR3. V lost 0 bases to trimming and J lost 4 bases, with 10 bases between them. This CDR3 is CASSLAVGRETQYF. The CDR3 nucleotides are TGTGCCAGCAGCTTGGCCGTAGGGAGAGAGACCCAGTACTTC.

This chain connects TRBV14 to TRBJ2-7; TRBD2 matches at 10 bases. Germline V gene data show CDR1 as SGHDN and CDR2 as FVKESK. The CDR3 contains 16 residues. The J segment lost 2 bases and the V segment lost 4 bases, leaving 8 bases of the junction unmatched. In DNA, the CDR3 is TGTGCCAGCAGCCGGACTAGCGGACTATATACCTACGAGCAGTACTTC. This translates into CASSRTSGLYTYEQYF. The full variable domain, with the rest looked up from reference TRBV14 and TRBJ2-7, is EAGVTQFPSHSVIEKGQTVTLRCDPISGHDNLYWYRRVMGKEIKFLLHFVKESKQDESGMPNNRFLAERTGGTYSTLKVQPAELEDSGVYFCASSRTSGLYTYEQYFGPGTRLTVT.